The T cell receptor beta chain under discussion was sequenced for a study of cytomegalovirus exposure and HLA in healthy donors listed by TCRdb under 2017. General notes on the study: An earlier analysis of roughly 610 of the donors reported about 260 Gb of sequence data and roughly 120 million unique TCR beta sequences obtained from about 170 million T cells. An early release covering more than 500 HLA-typed donors comprised approximately 300 gigabases of sequencing data and roughly 85 million unique TCR sequences. Among the roughly 400 genotyped donors, more than 70% belonged to the genetic ancestry cluster associated with self-reported Caucasian donors. The study aimed to test whether cataloging public T cell receptors could reveal signatures of past pathogen exposure. The study used immunosequencing to profile the T cell repertoires of more than 650 subjects and linked those repertoires to cytomegalovirus serostatus. Along with the 666-subject first cohort, a separate validation cohort of over a hundred different subjects was used. To predict cytomegalovirus infection status, the study brought together high-throughput TCR immunosequencing, statistical association of individual TCRs with disease status, and machine learning. A later analysis re-examined previously published TCR beta repertoires from roughly 720 donors and added high-resolution HLA genotyping to investigate patterns of TCR occurrence. Rather than drawing on any new phenotypic data, the later analysis identified candidate immune exposures from TCR beta sequences and the way those sequences occurred across donors. In an earlier analysis of 587 of the donors, high-throughput TCR beta sequencing was used to judge whether each TCR beta V gene segment behaved as functional or pseudogenic. Donor age, sex, ethnicity and CMV serostatus were collected together with the repertoire data. Genome-wide SNP genotypes for about 55% of the 666 donors were used in a later genetic analysis, which treated that subset as a discovery cohort. All discovery cohort repertoires had been generated on a single sequencing platform. HLA typing included class I and class II loci at four-digit resolution. Typing coverage varied by locus: roughly 620-640 donors for A, B, C, DRB1 and DQB1; approximately 560 for DQA1; 606 for DPA1; roughly 470 for DPB1. Because of strong linkage in the cohort, roughly five DR-DQ haplotypes were treated as single units for association and clustering. On average, 235,054 unique TCR beta nucleotide sequences were sequenced per donor among more than 350 genotyped donors of the cohort, with roughly 18% of those sequences being non-productive.

The cohort was made up of 666 healthy bone marrow donors. At the time of sampling, all cohort members were nominally healthy, though unrecorded immune exposures were likely present. The donor was CMV seropositive and was included in the group of almost 300 seropositive cohort members. Each donor provided a peripheral blood sample, and peripheral blood mononuclear cells were used for TCR beta sequencing. The Qiagen DNeasy Blood Extraction Kit was used to extract genomic DNA from the blood cell samples. The CDR3 goes from the cysteine to the phenylalanine over 15 residues. Only the CDR3 DNA is retained, 45 bases long and in frame from the first base. V ends up 6 bases short and J 0 bases short, with an unmatched junction base count of 4. CDR1 and CDR2 were assigned from the germline V gene as MDHEN and SYDVKM. Points the paper makes about the study in general: Because counts were too low, about 17 rarely observed V segments, including chromosome 9 orphons, were excluded from the earlier analysis of a few hundred of the donors. In a later genetic analysis, fewer N-insertions in productive TCRs were reported among donors in an Asian-associated ancestry cluster than the 666-donor mean. Some IMGT-functional V segments, including TRBV6-2 and TRBV6-3, could not be distinguished by the 87-base-pair reads and were therefore excluded. In both the original and validation cohorts, the classifier was reported to diagnose cytomegalovirus status with high specificity and sensitivity. In a later genetic analysis, a missense DCLRE1C variant was associated with V-gene and J-gene trimming of TCR beta chains, and the association was replicated in an independent cohort. A further reported finding was that TCR beta sequences accurately predicted the HLA-A and HLA-B alleles for most subjects in the first cohort. A later analysis found that TCR association rates varied across HLA loci, with DRB1 alleles showing the most associated TCRs and HLA-C alleles the fewest. Linkage disequilibrium might explain the correlated functional status among segregating V segments, but an unknown experimental factor could not be ruled out. A few of the identified cytomegalovirus-associated TCR beta chains were confirmed in vitro to be specific for cytomegalovirus antigens. A later analysis found that most CMV-associated TCR beta chains appeared HLA-restricted, with HLA associations seemingly driven largely by CMV exposure. In a later analysis, HLA-associated TCR beta chains showed more clonal expansion and lower generation probabilities than non-associated chains that were equally common. This cohort had only TCR beta chains sequenced, and the lack of alpha or paired-chain data limited which features could be detected. The study listed 150 to 200 TCR beta chains as associated with cytomegalovirus. Sequencing depth was assumed to be roughly uniform across donors in the presence/absence analyses, though that assumption may not hold. Strong co-occurrence of HLA alleles, especially DR and DQ, made assigning TCR associations to individual alleles difficult. At a false discovery rate of 0.05, a later analysis linked about 17,000 TCR beta sequences to specific HLA alleles. A cluster of highly shared sequence variants was judged likely to represent a technical artifact of the sequencing pipeline. Most TCR sequences were seen in very few donors, while some public TCRs were found in many individuals. In an earlier analysis of 500 to 650 of the donors, most TCR beta V segments appeared in productive rearrangements about 87% or about 30% of the time, broadly matching IMGT annotations. The authors suggested that the approach could potentially be extended to other disease states and immunological phenotypes. Because some donors lacked HLA typing at each locus, the association tests relied only on the typed subset. Several of the top co-occurrence clusters appeared to be linked to parvovirus B19, influenza, CMV and Epstein-Barr virus, according to a later analysis. For the cohort, immune exposure information was limited to CMV serostatus.

Of note for this clone: No antigen is known for it. Base quality data are lacking; no much larger clone is found one base away.

The library was prepared using the immunoSEQ multiplex PCR assay. For the multiplex PCR, a mixture combining 60 forward primers for TCR Vbeta segments and 13 reverse primers for TCR Jbeta segments was used. A multiplex PCR assay on genomic DNA amplified the CDR3 region of rearranged TCR beta genes. Amplified TCR beta libraries were sequenced as 87-base-pair reads on the Illumina HiSeq System. On the authors' methods: Across the 600 to 700 repertoires, a later analysis counted around 80 million unique TCR beta chains, roughly 11 million of which were shared by at least two donors. Raw reads were error-corrected and collapsed into unique sequences with a nearest-neighbor algorithm that merged closely related sequences to remove PCR and sequencing errors. CDR3 sequences were aligned to IMGT reference sequences to assign V, D and J gene segments. For a sequence to be retained, a match of at least six nucleotides to both a V gene segment and a J gene segment was required. Rearrangements were classified as productive when the CDR3 lacked stop codons and remained in frame with V and J, and all other rearrangements were classified as non-productive. Following IMGT convention, CDR3 was defined as the stretch from the second conserved V-encoded cysteine up to the conserved J-encoded phenylalanine. Sequences without an unambiguous match to a single V gene segment were excluded from the earlier analysis of approximately 600 of the donors. An earlier analysis of 587 of the donors called V segments functional above 56.7% productive rearrangements and segregating when the between-donor standard deviation exceeded 5%. A statistical classification framework was developed to diagnose cytomegalovirus status using the catalog of TCR beta chain sequences. In a later analysis, V and J genes were assigned by comparing TCR nucleotide sequences against IMGT/GENE-DB human TR gene sequences. The TCRdist pipeline was used in a later analysis to assign CDR3 sequences and most-parsimonious VDJ recombination scenarios. In a later analysis, every TCR beta chain was defined by the combination of its CDR3 amino acid sequence and its V-gene family, and reads without a unique V-gene family were dropped. As a way to deal with suspected cross-contamination and a sequencing artifact, a later analysis dropped hundreds of nucleotide sequences that were highly shared and had low generation probability. In a later analysis, a clonal expansion index was calculated for each public chain from normalized within-repertoire ranks of inferred template counts. Generation probabilities in a later analysis came from a VDJ recombination model fitted to out-of-frame rearrangements, and those results were checked against IGoR. A later analysis scored TCR-TCR, TCR-HLA and TCR-CMV co-occurrence with hypergeometric tests, applying a repertoire-size bias correction to TCR pairs. To estimate false discovery rates, a later analysis permuted the HLA or CMV assignments 20 times. In a later analysis, co-occurring TCRs were grouped using DBSCAN, with TCRdist sequence similarity added in when clustering inside HLA-allele-positive subsets. For co-occurrence clustering, repertoires with fewer than 30,000 or more than 120,000 public chains were excluded, along with about five repertoires with anomalous nucleotide sharing. TCRdb re-hosts the immuneACCESS table, in-frame sequences only. Its copies lack some clones; in the studies checked, an unresolved V gene accounts for under half of them, and the cause for the rest is not known. V and J calls and clone size are those listed in that table; D and trimming were worked out from the DNA. This sample lists about 210,000 clones; approximately 83% were detected once. The top ten clonotypes cover about a tenth of the sample.

The clonotype was recovered from a woman aged 45-65 years in good health and CMV-seropositive. The sequence links TRBV28 to TRBJ1-4, with 7 bases matching TRBD1. Input material: PBMCs. CDR3 reads: CASSPGTATNEKLFF. The sequenced DNA: TGTGCCAGCAGCCCTGGGACAGCAACTAATGAAAAACTGTTTTTT.